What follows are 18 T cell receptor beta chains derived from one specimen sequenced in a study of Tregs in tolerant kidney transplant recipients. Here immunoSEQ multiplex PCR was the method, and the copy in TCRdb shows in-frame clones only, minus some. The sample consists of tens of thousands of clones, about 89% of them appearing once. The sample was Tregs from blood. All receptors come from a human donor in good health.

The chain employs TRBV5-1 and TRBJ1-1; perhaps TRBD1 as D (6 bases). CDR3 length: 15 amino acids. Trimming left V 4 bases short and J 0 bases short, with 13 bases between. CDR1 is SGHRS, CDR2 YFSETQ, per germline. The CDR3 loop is CASSVDRAMNTEAFF. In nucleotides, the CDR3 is TGCGCCAGCAGCGTGGACAGAGCGATGAACACTGAAGCTTTCTTT.

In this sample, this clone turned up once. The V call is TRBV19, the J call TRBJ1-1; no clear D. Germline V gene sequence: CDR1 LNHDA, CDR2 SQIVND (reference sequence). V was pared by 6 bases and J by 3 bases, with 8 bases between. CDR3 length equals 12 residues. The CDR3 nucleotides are TGTGCCAGTAGAAAGGTGGACACTGAAGCTTTCTTT. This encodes CASRKVDTEAFF.

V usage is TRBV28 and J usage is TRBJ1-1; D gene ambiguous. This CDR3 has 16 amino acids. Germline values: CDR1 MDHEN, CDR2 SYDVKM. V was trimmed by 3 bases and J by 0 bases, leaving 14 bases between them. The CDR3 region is CASSFSIGRMNTEAFF. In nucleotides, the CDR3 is TGTGCCAGCAGTTTCTCTATAGGACGGATGAACACTGAAGCTTTCTTT.

The CDR3 DNA follows: TGTGCCTGGAGTGTACTGGGGGGCGCGAATTCACCCCTCCACTTT. It yields the protein CAWSVLGGANSPLHF. This chain joins TRBV30 and TRBJ1-6; TRBD1 might be the D (6 bases). Germline V CDR1 and CDR2: GTSNPN, SVGIG (reference sequence). This CDR3 has 15 residues. The V gene lost 0 bases and the J gene lost 7 bases, with 13 bases spanning the gap.

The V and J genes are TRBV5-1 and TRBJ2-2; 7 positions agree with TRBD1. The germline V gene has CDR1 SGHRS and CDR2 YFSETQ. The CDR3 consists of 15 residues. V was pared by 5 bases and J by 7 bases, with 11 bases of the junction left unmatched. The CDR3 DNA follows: TGCGCCAGCAGTTATTCAACAGGGGAGATCGGGGAGCTGTTTTTT. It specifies CASSYSTGEIGELFF.

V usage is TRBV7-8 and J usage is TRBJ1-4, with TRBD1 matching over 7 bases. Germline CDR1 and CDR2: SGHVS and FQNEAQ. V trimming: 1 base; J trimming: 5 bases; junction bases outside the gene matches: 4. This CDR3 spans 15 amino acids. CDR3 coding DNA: TGTGCCAGCAGCTTAGAAGTCAGGGGGAATGAAAAACTGTTTTTT. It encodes CASSLEVRGNEKLFF.

As DNA, the CDR3 is TGCGCCAGCAGACTAGCGGGATACGAGCAGTACTTC. It encodes CASRLAGYEQYF. The V call is TRBV4-1, the J call TRBJ2-7; 10 bases map to TRBD2. V lost 6 bases, J lost 4 bases, and 0 bases stayed unmatched. Germline loops: CDR1 MGHRA, CDR2 YSYEKL. This CDR3 has 12 residues.

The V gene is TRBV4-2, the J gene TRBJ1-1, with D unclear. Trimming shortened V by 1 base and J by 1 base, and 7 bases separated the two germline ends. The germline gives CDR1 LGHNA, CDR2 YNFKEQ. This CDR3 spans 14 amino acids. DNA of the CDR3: TGTGCCAGCAGCCAAGTTTCGGAGAACACTGAAGCTTTCTTT. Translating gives CASSQVSENTEAFF.

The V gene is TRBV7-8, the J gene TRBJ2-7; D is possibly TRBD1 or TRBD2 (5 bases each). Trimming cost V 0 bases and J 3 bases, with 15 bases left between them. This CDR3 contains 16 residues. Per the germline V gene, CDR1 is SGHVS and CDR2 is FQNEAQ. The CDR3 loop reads CASSLALGRGLYEQYF. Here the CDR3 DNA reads TGTGCCAGCAGCTTAGCTCTAGGACGGGGCCTCTACGAGCAGTACTTC. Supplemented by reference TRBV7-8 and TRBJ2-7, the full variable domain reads GAGVSQSPRYKVAKRGQDVALRCDPISGHVSLFWYQQALGQGPEFLTYFQNEAQLDKSGLPSDRFFAERPEGSVSTLKIQRTQQEDSAVYLCASSLALGRGLYEQYFGPGTRLTVT.

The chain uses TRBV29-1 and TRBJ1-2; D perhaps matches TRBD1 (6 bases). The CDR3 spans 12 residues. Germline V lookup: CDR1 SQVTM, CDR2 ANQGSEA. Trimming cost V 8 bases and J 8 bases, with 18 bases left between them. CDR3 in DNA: TGCAGCCACGGACAGCCAAACGCCGGCTACACCTTC. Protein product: CSHGQPNAGYTF.

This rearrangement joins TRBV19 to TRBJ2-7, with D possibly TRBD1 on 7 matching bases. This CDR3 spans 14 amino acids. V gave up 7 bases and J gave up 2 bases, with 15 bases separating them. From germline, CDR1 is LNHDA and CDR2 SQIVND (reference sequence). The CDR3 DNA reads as TGTGCCAGTAAAAGACAGGGAGGAACCTACGAGCAGTACTTC. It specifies CASKRQGGTYEQYF.

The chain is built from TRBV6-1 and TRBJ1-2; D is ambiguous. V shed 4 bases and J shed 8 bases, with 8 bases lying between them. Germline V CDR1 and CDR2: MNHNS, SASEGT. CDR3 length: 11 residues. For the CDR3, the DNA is TGTGCCAGCAGTGTAATGGGAGGCTACACCTTC. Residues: CASSVMGGYTF.

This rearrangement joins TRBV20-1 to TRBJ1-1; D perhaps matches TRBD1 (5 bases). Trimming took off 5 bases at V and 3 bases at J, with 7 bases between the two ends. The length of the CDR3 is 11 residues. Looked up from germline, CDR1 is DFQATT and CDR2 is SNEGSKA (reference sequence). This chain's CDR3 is CSAGDYTEAFF. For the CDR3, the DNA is TGCAGTGCTGGGGACTACACTGAAGCTTTCTTT.

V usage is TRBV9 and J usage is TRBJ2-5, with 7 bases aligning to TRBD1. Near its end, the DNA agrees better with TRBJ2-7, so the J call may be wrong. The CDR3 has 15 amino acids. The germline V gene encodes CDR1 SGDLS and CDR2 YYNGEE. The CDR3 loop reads CASSVATGAAYEQYF. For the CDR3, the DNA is TGTGCCAGCAGCGTAGCTACAGGGGCTGCCTACGAGCAGTACTTC.

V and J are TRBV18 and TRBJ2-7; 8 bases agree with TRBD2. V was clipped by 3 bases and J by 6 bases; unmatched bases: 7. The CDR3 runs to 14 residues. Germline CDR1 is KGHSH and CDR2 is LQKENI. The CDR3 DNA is TGTGCCAGCTCACCGGTGAGCGGGGGCGGCGAGCAGTACTTC. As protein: CASSPVSGGGEQYF.

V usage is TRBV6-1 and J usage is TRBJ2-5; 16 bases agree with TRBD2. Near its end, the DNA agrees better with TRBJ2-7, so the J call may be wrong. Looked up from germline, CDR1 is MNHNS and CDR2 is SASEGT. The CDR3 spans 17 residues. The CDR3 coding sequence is TGTGCCAGCAGTGAGGGACTAGCGGGAGGGCCCTCCTACGAGCAGTACTTC. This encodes CASSEGLAGGPSYEQYF.

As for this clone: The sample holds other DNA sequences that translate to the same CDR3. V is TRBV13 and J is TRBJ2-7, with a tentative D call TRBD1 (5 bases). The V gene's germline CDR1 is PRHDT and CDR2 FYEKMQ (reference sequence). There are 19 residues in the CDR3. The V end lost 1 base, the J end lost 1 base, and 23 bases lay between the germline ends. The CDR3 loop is CASSLASPLGQGFSYEQYF. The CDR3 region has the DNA TGTGCCAGCAGCTTAGCGTCTCCGCTTGGTCAGGGATTTTCCTACGAGCAGTACTTC.

The DNA of the CDR3 is TGTGCCAGCAGTTACCTCGACAGGGGCACTGAAGCTTTCTTT. Its translation: CASSYLDRGTEAFF. This chain joins TRBV6-6 and TRBJ1-1, with 8 bases aligning to TRBD1. Trimming removed 2 bases from V and 4 bases from J; junction bases left unmatched: 3. The germline V gene has CDR1 MNHNY and CDR2 SVGAGI (reference sequence). The CDR3 extends over 14 amino acids.